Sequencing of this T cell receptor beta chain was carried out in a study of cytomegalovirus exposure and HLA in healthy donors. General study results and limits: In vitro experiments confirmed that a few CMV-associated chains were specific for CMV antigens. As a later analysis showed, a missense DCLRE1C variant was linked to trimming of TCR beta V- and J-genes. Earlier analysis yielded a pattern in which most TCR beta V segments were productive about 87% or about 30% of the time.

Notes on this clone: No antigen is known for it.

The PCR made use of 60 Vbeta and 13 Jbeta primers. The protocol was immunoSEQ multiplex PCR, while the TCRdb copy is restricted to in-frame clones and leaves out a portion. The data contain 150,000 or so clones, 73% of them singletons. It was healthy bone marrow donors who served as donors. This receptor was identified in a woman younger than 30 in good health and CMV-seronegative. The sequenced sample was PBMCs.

CDR3 nucleotide sequence: TGTGCCAGCAGTTCCCCGATAGATGAGCAGTTCTTC. This sequence encodes CASSSPIDEQFF. The genes are TRBV28 and TRBJ2-1; D gene uncertain. Germline V gene sequence: CDR1 MDHEN, CDR2 SYDVKM. The ends were cut back, 4 bases at V and 8 bases at J, with 9 bases in the middle. The CDR3 sequence is 12 residues long.